This paragraph reports one T cell receptor beta chain. The data were obtained in a study of shared clonotypes between healthy human individuals. The material for each subset, its genomic DNA, was split evenly across several immunoSEQ plates. Repertoires were generated with immunoSEQ multiplex PCR, while TCRdb's copy carries only in-frame clones and drops some. This sample yields more than 150,000 clones, of which approximately 70% are seen a single time; roughly a tenth belongs to the top ten. This sequence was found in a man under 40 in good health. Sequencing was performed on memory CD4+ T cells sorted from blood. Sample subset: CD45RA-negative fraction.

The CDR3 nucleotides are TGTGCCAGCAGCGCCAAGGACAGGGCCTTAGGGGGCTACACCTTC. Its translation: CASSAKDRALGGYTF. The chain couples TRBV7-2 to TRBJ1-2; TRBD1 agrees at 8 bases. The CDR3 consists of 15 residues. J lost 8 bases, V lost 5 bases, and 13 bases had no gene match. Germline V lookup: CDR1 SGHTA, CDR2 FQGNSA.